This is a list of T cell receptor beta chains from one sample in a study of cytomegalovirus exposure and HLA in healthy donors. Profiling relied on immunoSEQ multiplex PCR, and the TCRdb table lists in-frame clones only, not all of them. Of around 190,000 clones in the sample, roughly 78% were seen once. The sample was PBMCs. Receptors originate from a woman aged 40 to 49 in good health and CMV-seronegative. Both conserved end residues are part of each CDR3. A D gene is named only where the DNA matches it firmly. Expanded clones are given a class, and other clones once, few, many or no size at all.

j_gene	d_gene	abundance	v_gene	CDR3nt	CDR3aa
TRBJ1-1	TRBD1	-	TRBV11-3	TGTGCCAGCAGCTTAGATCTCAGGGACAGAATCACTGAAGCTTTCTTT	CASSLDLRDRITEAFF
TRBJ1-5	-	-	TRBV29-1	TGCAGCGTCGCCCGCGGGACTAATCAGCCCCAGCATTTT	CSVARGTNQPQHF
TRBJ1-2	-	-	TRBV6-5	TGTGCCAGCAGTTACGAGGGTTGTGGCTACACCTTC	CASSYEGCGYTF
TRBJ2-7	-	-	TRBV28	TGTGCCAGCAGTTTATGGACAGAGCGTACGCGATACGAGCAGTACTTC	CASSLWTERTRYEQYF
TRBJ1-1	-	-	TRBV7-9	TGTTCCAGCAGCTTACACAACACGGAAGCTTTCTTT	CSSSLHNTEAFF
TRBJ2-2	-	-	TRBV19	TGTGCCAGTAGTAGCGGGGTGAACACCGGGGAGCTGTTTTTT	CASSSGVNTGELFF
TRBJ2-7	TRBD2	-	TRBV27	TGTGCCAGCAGTTCAAGCGGGGACGAGCAGTACTTC	CASSSSGDEQYF
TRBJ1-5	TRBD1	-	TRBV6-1	TGCGCCAGCAGTGATTTCGGGACAGGGGAGCCCAATCAGCCCCAGCATTTT	CASSDFGTGEPNQPQHF
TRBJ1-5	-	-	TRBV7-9	TGTGCCAGCAGCTTAGGAGTAGGGGCTCAGCCCCAGCATTTT	CASSLGVGAQPQHF
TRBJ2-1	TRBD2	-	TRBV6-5	TGTGCCAGCAGTTATTTCCCGACTAGCGGGACGGGTGAGCAGTTCTTC	CASSYFPTSGTGEQFF
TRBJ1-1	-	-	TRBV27	TGTGCCAGCATATCCTACACTGAAGCTTTCTTT	CASISYTEAFF
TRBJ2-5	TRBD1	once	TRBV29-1	TGCAGCGTGGAGCCGGGACAGGGAGATCACCAAGAGACCCAGTACTTC	CSVEPGQGDHQETQYF
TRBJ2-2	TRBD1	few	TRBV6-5	TGTGCCAGCAGTTACTTACAGGGGATGGGCACCGGGGAGCTGTTTTTT	CASSYLQGMGTGELFF
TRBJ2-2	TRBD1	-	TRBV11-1	TGTGCCAGCAGCCCAGAGGGACAGGGAAACACCGGGGAGCTGTTTTTT	CASSPEGQGNTGELFF
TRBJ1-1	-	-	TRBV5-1	TGCGCCAGCAGCTGGGGGAATGGGGGGGAGGCTTTCTTT	CASSWGNGGEAFF
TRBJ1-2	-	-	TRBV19	TGTGCCAGTAGTATAGGAGGAGTCCCAAACTATGGCTACACCTTC	CASSIGGVPNYGYTF
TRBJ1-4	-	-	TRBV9	TGTGCCAGCAGCGTAAAGGGGGCTAATGAAAAACTGTTTTTT	CASSVKGANEKLFF
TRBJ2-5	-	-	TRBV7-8	TGTGCCAGCAGCACAGGGGACTTCCAAGAGACCCAGTACTTC	CASSTGDFQETQYF
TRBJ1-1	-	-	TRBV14	TGTGCCAGCAGCCAAGGCTGGGCGGGGCGGGGGGCTGAAGCTTTCTTT	CASSQGWAGRGAEAFF
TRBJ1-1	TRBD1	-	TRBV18	TGTGCCAGCTCACCTATAGGGACAGTTACGGGCACTGAAGCTTTCTTT	CASSPIGTVTGTEAFF
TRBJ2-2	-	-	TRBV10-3	TGTGCCATCAGTGAAGGTCAGAGGGCCAACACCGGGGAGCTGTTTTTT	CAISEGQRANTGELFF
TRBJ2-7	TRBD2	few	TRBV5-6	TGTGCCAGCAGCCCTAGCGGGAGGGCTTACGAGCAGTACTTC	CASSPSGRAYEQYF
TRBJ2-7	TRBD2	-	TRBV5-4	TGTGCCAGCAGCTTGGTTTTCGGGGAGGTAGCGGGAACCTACGAGCAGTACTTC	CASSLVFGEVAGTYEQYF
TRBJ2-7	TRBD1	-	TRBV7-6	TGTGCCAGCAGCGCCCGACAGGGGAGCTCCTACGAGCAGTACTTC	CASSARQGSSYEQYF
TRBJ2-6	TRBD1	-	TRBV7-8	TGTGCCAGCAGCTTAGCCGGGACAGGGGGCCGTGGGGCCAACGTCCTGACTTTC	CASSLAGTGGRGANVLTF
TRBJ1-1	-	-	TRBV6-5	TGTGCCAGCAGTTCTCCGCCGGGTGAAGCTTTCTTT	CASSSPPGEAFF
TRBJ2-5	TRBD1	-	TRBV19	TGTGCCAGTAAGAGGACAGGGGACAGAGAGACCCAGTACTTC	CASKRTGDRETQYF
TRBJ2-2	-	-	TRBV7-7	TGTGCTAGCAGCTTACTGTCAGGGGCTTCTGCCGGGGAGCTGTTTTTT	CASSLLSGASAGELFF
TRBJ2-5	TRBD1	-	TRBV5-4	TGTGCCAGCAGCCGCCCGAACGTACAGGGGGAGACCCAGTACTTC	CASSRPNVQGETQYF
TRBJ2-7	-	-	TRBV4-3	TGCGCCAGCAGCCAAGAACTCCAAGACAGTCGGTACTTC	CASSQELQDSRYF
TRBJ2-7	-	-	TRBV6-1	TGTGCCAGCAGGGAAGGGACACCTCGACGGGTAGCCGACTCCTACGAGCAGTACTTC	CASREGTPRRVADSYEQYF
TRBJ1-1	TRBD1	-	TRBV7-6	TGTGCCAGCAGCTTAGAGACAGGGGTGTCTTGGAGGAACACTGAAGCTTTCTTT	CASSLETGVSWRNTEAFF